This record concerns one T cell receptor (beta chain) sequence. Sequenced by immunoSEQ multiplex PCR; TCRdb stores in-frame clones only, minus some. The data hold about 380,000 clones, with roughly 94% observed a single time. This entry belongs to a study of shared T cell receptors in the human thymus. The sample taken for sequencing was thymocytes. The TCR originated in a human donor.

The CDR3 bases are TGTGCCAGCAGTCCCACGAGTAGCGGGAAATCCCCGGTGGCCCAGTACTTC. This gives the protein CASSPTSSGKSPVAQYF. The gene calls are TRBV27 and TRBJ2-5; 8 bases fit TRBD2. The CDR3 spans 17 residues. Per germline, CDR1 MNHEY and CDR2 SMNVEV (reference sequence). With 5 bases clipped from V and 9 bases from J, the junction kept 20 bases outside the gene matches.